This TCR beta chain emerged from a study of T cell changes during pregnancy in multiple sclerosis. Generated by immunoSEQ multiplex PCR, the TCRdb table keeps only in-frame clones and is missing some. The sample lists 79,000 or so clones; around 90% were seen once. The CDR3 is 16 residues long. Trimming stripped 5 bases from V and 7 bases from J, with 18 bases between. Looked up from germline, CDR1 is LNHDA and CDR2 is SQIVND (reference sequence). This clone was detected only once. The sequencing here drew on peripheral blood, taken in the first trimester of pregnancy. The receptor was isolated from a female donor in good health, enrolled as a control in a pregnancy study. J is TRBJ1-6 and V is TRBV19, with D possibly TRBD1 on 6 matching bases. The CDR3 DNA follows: TGTGCCAGTAGTCAAGGTTCGGGGGGGCTAAATTCACCCCTCCACTTT. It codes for CASSQGSGGLNSPLHF.